This TCR beta chain was captured in a study of T cell repertoires in cytomegalovirus infection. As to this clonotype: The antigen remains undetermined.

CDR3 length equals 14 residues. The V gene's germline CDR1 is MNHEY and CDR2 SVGEGT. Trimming left V 10 bases short and J 0 bases short, with 13 bases between. Findings and caveats of the study: Ex vivo responses were dominated by HLA-C-restricted CMV-specific TCR beta clonotypes.

TCRdb ran MiXCR on the reads and lists one entry per CDR3 protein. The profile covers around 71,000 distinct CDR3 sequences, with 20% to 25% appearing a single time and approximately 68% taken by the ten largest. This receptor was taken from a human donor in good health (CMV status not recorded). Some clones in this sample may be carry-over from other donors' samples. The starting material was CD8+ T cells from cultured PBMCs, obtained from culture after CMV antigen stimulation. The chain has TRBV6-2 or TRBV6-3 and TRBJ2-1; D assignment may be TRBD1 or TRBD2 (6 bases each). In nucleotides, the CDR3 is TGTGCCACCCTAGGGGGGAGCTCCTACAATGAGCAGTTCTTC. Encoded protein: CATLGGSSYNEQFF.